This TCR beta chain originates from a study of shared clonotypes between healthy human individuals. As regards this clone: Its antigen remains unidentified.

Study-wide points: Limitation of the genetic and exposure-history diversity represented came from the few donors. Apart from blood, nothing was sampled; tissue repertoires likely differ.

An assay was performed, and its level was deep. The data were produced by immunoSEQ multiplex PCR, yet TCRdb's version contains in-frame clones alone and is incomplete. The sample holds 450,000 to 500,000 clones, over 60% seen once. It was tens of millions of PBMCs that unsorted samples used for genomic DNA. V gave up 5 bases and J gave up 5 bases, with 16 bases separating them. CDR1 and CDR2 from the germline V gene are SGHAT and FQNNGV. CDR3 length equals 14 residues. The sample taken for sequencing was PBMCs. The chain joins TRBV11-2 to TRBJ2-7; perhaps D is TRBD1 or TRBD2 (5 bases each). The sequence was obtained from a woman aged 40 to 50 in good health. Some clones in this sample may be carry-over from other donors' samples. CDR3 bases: TGTGCCAGCAGCCAAGAGGGGCTGGCTAACGAGCAGTACTTC. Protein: CASSQEGLANEQYF.